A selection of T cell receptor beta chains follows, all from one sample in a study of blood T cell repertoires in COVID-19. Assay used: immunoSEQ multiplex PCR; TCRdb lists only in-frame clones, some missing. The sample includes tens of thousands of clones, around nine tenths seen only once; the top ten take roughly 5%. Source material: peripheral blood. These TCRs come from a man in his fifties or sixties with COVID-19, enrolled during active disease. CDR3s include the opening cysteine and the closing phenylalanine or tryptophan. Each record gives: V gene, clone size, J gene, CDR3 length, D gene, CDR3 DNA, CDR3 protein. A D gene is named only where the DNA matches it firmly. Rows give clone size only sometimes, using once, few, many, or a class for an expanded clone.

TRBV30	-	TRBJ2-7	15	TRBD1	TGTGCCTGGAGCCGGCGGGGACAGGTTCGGGCCGAGCAGTACTTC	CAWSRRGQVRAEQYF
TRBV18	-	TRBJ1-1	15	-	TGTGCCAGCTCACTTGGGGGGGGCCGGAACACTGAAGCTTTCTTT	CASSLGGGRNTEAFF
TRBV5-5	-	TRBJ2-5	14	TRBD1	TGTGCCAGCAGCTTCTCGGGACAGATGGAGACCCAGTACTTC	CASSFSGQMETQYF
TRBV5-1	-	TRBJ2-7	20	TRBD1	TGCGCCAGCAGCTGGACCAGACCGGGACAGGAAGGTTCAAGCTCCTACGAGCAGTACTTC	CASSWTRPGQEGSSSYEQYF
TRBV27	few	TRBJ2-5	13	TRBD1	TGTGCCAGCGGGGACAGGTTCCAAGAGACCCAGTACTTC	CASGDRFQETQYF
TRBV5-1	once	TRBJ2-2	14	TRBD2	TGCGCCAGTGCCGGGACTAGCGGGACCGGGGAGCTGTTTTTT	CASAGTSGTGELFF
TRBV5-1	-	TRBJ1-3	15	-	TGCGCCAGCAGCTACGGACAGTACTCTGGAAACACCATATATTTT	CASSYGQYSGNTIYF
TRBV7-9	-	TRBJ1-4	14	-	TGTGCCAGCAGCCCCCAATATCGGAGTGAAAAACTGTTTTTT	CASSPQYRSEKLFF
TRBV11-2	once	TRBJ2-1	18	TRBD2	TGTGCCAGCAGCTTAGATTACGCGGGAGCGGGAGTAACAAATGAGCAGTTCTTC	CASSLDYAGAGVTNEQFF
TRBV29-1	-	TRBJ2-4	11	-	TGCAGCGTGGGAGTCGGGAACATTCAGTACTTC	CSVGVGNIQYF
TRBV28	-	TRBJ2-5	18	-	TGTGCCAGCAGGAGGTTCGACGGAACCCCTCACTTCCAAGAGACCCAGTACTTC	CASRRFDGTPHFQETQYF
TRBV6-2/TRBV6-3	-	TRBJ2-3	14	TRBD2	TGTGCCAGCAGTTCGGGACTAGCTGCAGATACGCAGTATTTT	CASSSGLAADTQYF
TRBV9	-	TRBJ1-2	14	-	TGTGCCAGCAGCGGGATTTTCAGGGGCCATGGCTACACCTTC	CASSGIFRGHGYTF
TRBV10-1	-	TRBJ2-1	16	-	TGCGCCAGCAGTGAGTCTTTTGGAGGGTCCTACAATGAGCAGTTCTTC	CASSESFGGSYNEQFF
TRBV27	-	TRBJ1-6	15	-	TGTGCCAGCAGTTTATCGGGGCGAGGAAATTCACCCCTCCACTTT	CASSLSGRGNSPLHF
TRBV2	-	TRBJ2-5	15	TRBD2	TGTGCCAGCACGGGATGGACTAGCGGGAGGGAGACCCAGTACTTC	CASTGWTSGRETQYF
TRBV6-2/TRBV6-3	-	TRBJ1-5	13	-	TGTGCCAGCAGTTACGACAGTCCAGGGCCCCAGCATTTT	CASSYDSPGPQHF
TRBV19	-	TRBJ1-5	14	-	TGTGCCAGTAGTATTTCCGGGAGCAATCAGCCCCAGCATTTT	CASSISGSNQPQHF
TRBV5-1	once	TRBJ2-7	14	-	TGCGCCAGCAGCTTATGGGCAGGGAGGTACGAGCAGTACTTC	CASSLWAGRYEQYF
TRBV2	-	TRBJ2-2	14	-	TGTGCCACCAGGAGGGACAGGAACACCGGGGAGCTGTTTTTT	CATRRDRNTGELFF
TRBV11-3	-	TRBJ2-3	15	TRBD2	TGTGCCAGCAGCGTCCAGCGGGAGCAGTCAGATACGCAGTATTTT	CASSVQREQSDTQYF
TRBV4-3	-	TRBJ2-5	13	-	TGCGCCAGCAGCCAAGACAGGGGTGAGACCCAGTACTTC	CASSQDRGETQYF
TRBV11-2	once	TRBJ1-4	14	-	TGTGCCAGCAGCAGGGCCGGGGGTAATGAAAAACTGTTTTTT	CASSRAGGNEKLFF
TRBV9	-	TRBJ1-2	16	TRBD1	TGTGCCAGCAGCATTATTAAGACAGGGACGAACTATGGCTACACCTTC	CASSIIKTGTNYGYTF
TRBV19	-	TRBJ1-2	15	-	TGTGCCAGTAGTATAGAGGCCACAGGGTTCTATGGCTACACCTTC	CASSIEATGFYGYTF
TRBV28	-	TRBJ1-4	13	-	TGTGCCAGCAGTTCTCAGACCCCGGGAAAACTGTTTTTT	CASSSQTPGKLFF
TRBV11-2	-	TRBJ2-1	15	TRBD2	TGTGCCAGCAACCCCTCTGGAGGCGGGAGTGGTGAGCAGTTCTTC	CASNPSGGGSGEQFF
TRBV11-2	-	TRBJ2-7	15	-	TGTGCCAGCAGCTTACTCGCCGGGACACACTACGAGCAGTACTTC	CASSLLAGTHYEQYF
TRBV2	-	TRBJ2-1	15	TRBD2	TGTGCCAGCAGTGAACTAGCGGGAAGGGGGAATGAGCAGTTCTTC	CASSELAGRGNEQFF
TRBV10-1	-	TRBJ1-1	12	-	TGCGCCAGCAGTGACCGGGTCACTGAAGCTTTCTTT	CASSDRVTEAFF
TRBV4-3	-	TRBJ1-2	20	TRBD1	TGCGCCAGCAGCCAAGGTCCGGCTGGACAGGGATTGGGTCTTAACTATGGCTACACCTTC	CASSQGPAGQGLGLNYGYTF
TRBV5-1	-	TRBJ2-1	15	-	TGCGCCAGCAGCGGAGCATTTATGGCTAGCGATGAGCAGTTCTTC	CASSGAFMASDEQFF
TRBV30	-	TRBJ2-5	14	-	TGTGCCTCAGGGAGGCAGGGGGTCGAGGAGACCCAGTACTTC	CASGRQGVEETQYF
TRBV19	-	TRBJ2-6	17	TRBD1	TGTGCCAGTATGCCGGGACAGGCTCGCTCTGGGGCCAACGTCCTGACTTTC	CASMPGQARSGANVLTF
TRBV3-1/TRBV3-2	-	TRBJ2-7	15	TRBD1	TGTGCCAGCAGCCAAGACGTGAACAGGGGGTACGAGCAGTACTTC	CASSQDVNRGYEQYF
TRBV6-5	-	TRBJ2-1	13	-	TGTGCCACCGGGAGATCACCCTACAATGAGCAGTTCTTC	CATGRSPYNEQFF
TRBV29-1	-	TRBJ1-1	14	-	TGCAGCGTTCTTGGGGAGAACCAGAACACTGAAGCTTTCTTT	CSVLGENQNTEAFF
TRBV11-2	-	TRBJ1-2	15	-	TGTGCCAGCAGCTTAGATAATTCAGGGCCCTATGGCTACACCTTC	CASSLDNSGPYGYTF
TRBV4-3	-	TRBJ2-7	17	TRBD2	TGCGCCAGCAGCCAAAGTGCTCTAGGAGCGGGAGCTAGCGAGCAGTACTTC	CASSQSALGAGASEQYF
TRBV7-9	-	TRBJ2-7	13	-	TGTGCCACTCGGGGAACCTCCTCCTACGAGCAGTACTTC	CATRGTSSYEQYF
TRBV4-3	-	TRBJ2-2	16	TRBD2	TGCGCCAGCAGCCAAGGTAGCGGGAGGAGTACCGGGGAGCTGTTTTTT	CASSQGSGRSTGELFF
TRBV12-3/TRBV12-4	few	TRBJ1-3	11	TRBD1	TGTGCCAGCAGTTTCCGACAGGGTCATGATTTT	CASSFRQGHDF
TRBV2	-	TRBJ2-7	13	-	TGTGCCAGCAGTGAAGGTAATTACTACGAGCAGTACTTC	CASSEGNYYEQYF
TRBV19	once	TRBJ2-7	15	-	TGTGCCAGTAGTATAGGAATCGGGGTTGCTGACGAGCAGTACTTC	CASSIGIGVADEQYF
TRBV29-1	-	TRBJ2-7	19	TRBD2	TGCAGCGTTGAAGATAGGTCTAGCGGGAGTTTTTTGAGCTCCTACGAGCAGTACTTC	CSVEDRSSGSFLSSYEQYF
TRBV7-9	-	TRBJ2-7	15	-	TGTGCCAGCAGCTTACGGGAGACTACGACTCACGAGCAGTACTTC	CASSLRETTTHEQYF